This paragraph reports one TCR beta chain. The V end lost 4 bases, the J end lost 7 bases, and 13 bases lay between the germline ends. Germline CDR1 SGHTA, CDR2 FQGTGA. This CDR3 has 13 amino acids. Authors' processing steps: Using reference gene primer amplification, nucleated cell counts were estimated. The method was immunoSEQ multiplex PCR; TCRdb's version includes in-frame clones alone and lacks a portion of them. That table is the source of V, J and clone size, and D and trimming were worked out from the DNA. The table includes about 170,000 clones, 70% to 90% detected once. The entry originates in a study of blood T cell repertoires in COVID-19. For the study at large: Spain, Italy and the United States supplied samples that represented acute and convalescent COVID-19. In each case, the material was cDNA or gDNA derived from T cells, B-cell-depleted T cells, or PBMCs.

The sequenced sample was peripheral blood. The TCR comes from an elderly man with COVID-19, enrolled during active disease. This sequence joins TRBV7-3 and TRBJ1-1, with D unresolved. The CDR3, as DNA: TGTGCCAGCAGCTGGGAGGGTCGGGGTGAAGCTTTCTTT. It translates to CASSWEGRGEAFF.